The 8 T cell receptor beta chains below all came from one sample that was sequenced in a study of T-cell memory formation after mild COVID-19. TCRdb called the 5' RACE reads again in MiXCR, with one record for every CDR3 protein. Of approximately 150,000 distinct CDR3 sequences in the sample, over 15% were seen once. The specimen was PBMCs or a T cell subset sorted from them (not recorded which). The receptors derive from an adult woman who had mild COVID-19 (a few samples of this study predate the infection). Cell type and time point are not known.

This chain joins TRBV28 and TRBJ2-7; weak D call: TRBD1 (6 bases). CDR1 MDHEN and CDR2 SYDVKM come from the germline V gene. The V end lost 11 bases, the J end lost 2 bases, and 10 bases lay between the germline ends. This CDR3 region has 11 residues. CDR3 residues: CAVGDTYEQYF. The CDR3 DNA reads as TGTGCCGTCGGGGACACCTACGAGCAGTACTTC. The full variable domain, with the rest looked up from reference TRBV28 and TRBJ2-7, is DVKVTQSSRYLVKRTGEKVFLECVQDMDHENMFWYRQDPGLGLRLIYFSYDVKMKEKGDIPEGYSVSREKKERFSLILESASTNQTSMYLCAVGDTYEQYFGPGTRLTVT.

The rearrangement joins TRBV5-1 to TRBJ2-5, with no clear D. V was shortened by 3 bases and J by 5 bases, with 14 bases between the two germline ends. The CDR3 is 14 amino acids. The V gene's germline CDR1 is SGHRS and CDR2 YFSETQ. CDR3 nucleotides: TGCGCCAGCAGCTCCGGATCTCTCCGGGAGACCCAGTACTTC. This gives the protein CASSSGSLRETQYF.

The J gene is TRBJ2-7, the V gene TRBV12-3 or TRBV12-4, with TRBD1 matching 7 bases. Losses at the gene ends were 5 bases for V and 6 bases for J; bases not matched to a gene: 7. CDR3 length: 13 residues. Here the CDR3 reads CASSPGTVAEQYF. CDR3 coding DNA: TGTGCCAGCAGTCCCGGGACAGTCGCCGAGCAGTACTTC.

This clonotype appeared a few times. The V gene is TRBV12-3 or TRBV12-4, the J gene TRBJ2-5; a weak D match, TRBD2 (6 bases). V was clipped by 4 bases and J by 4 bases, with 16 bases between them. This CDR3 region has 15 residues. CDR3 loop: CASSSLSGGRETQYF. The CDR3 DNA follows: TGTGCCAGCAGTTCACTTAGTGGGGGGAGAGAGACCCAGTACTTC.

This clonotype was observed a few times. This rearrangement joins TRBV6-2 or TRBV6-3 to TRBJ1-1; 9 bases are shared with TRBD1. The CDR3 spans 20 residues. Germline V gene lookup returns CDR1 MNHEY and CDR2 SVGEGT. The V segment lost 2 bases and the J segment 2 bases; nucleotides outside the gene matches: 18. CDR3: CASSYARRTGTGLGNTEAFF. The CDR3 DNA reads TGTGCCAGCAGTTACGCGAGACGTACCGGGACAGGGCTAGGAAACACTGAAGCTTTCTTT.

This clonotype occurred a few times. The chain couples TRBV5-1 to TRBJ2-1; D is unresolved. CDR1 and CDR2 (germline): SGHRS, YFSETQ. Deletions cut 2 bases from V and 6 bases from J, with 6 bases between. The CDR3 is 12 amino acids. The CDR3 spells CASSFDSNEQFF. The CDR3 DNA is TGCGCCAGCAGCTTCGACTCCAATGAGCAGTTCTTC.

This clonotype was observed a handful of times. The rearrangement links TRBV12-3 or TRBV12-4 to TRBJ2-7; TRBD2 aligns across 10 bases. The CDR3 length is 15 residues. Trimming cost V 6 bases and J 3 bases; bases outside gene matches: 8. The CDR3 loop reads CASSPTSGAVYEQYF. CDR3 sequence (DNA): TGTGCCAGCAGCCCCACTAGCGGGGCGGTCTACGAGCAGTACTTC.

This sequence joins TRBV15 and TRBJ2-3; no reliable D call. The V end lost 11 bases, the J end lost 6 bases, and 21 bases lay between the germline ends. This CDR3 is built from 14 residues. Germline CDR1 is LNHNV and CDR2 is YYDKDF (reference sequence). Here the CDR3 DNA reads TGTGCCCCGGTTGAGGACCCCGTTCCCGATACGCAGTATTTT. Translating it yields CAPVEDPVPDTQYF.